One sample yielded the 17 T cell receptor beta chains listed below, sequenced in a study of spatial heterogeneity in lung cancer (dated by TCRdb to about 2019). The library relied on 5' RACE. Sequencing took place on a NextSeq 500. The raw public data were reprocessed by TCRdb itself: fastp quality trimming at Q25, MiXCR clonotype calling, in-frame beta chains only. Duplicate CDR3 protein sequences are folded into a single record with the most common DNA and genes. The sample has roughly 72,000 distinct CDR3 sequences on record, approximately 8.9% of them singletons. Under 2.5% of the sample comes from the top ten. Explained via the paper, the time point label denotes: blood at routine non-recurrence follow-up after resection. This specimen consisted of PBMCs, obtained at follow-up. Source of these receptors: a female donor with early-stage non-small cell lung cancer.

This clonotype was counted ten times or more. The genes are TRBV12-3 or TRBV12-4 and TRBJ2-5, with D unresolved. This CDR3 is 11 amino acids long. V was cut by 8 bases and J by 5 bases, with 9 bases left in between. CDR3 sequence reads: CASGSPETQYF. CDR3 nucleotide sequence: TGTGCCAGCGGTTCTCCGGAGACCCAGTACTTC.

This clonotype was counted at least ten times. This chain links TRBV20-1 with TRBJ2-3; TRBD2 agrees at 7 bases. The V gene end was trimmed by 1 base and the J gene end by 0 bases; junction bases not matched to a gene: 10. The CDR3 covers 17 residues. The germline gives CDR1 DFQATT, CDR2 SNEGSKA (reference sequence). The DNA for the CDR3 is TGCAGTGCTAGAGGCTTTAGCGGGCGTGCTAGCACAGATACGCAGTATTTT. Translated: CSARGFSGRASTDTQYF.

The table lists this clonotype with many counts. The chain links TRBV20-1 to TRBJ1-2; perhaps TRBD1 as D (6 bases). The V and J ends lost 5 bases and 4 bases respectively, with 14 bases between them. CDR1 and CDR2 (germline): DFQATT, SNEGSKA (reference sequence). This CDR3 spans 13 amino acids. The CDR3 loop is CSAGGRDRYGYTF. The DNA for the CDR3 is TGCAGTGCTGGGGGCCGGGACCGCTATGGCTACACCTTC.

This clonotype was seen ten or more times. J is TRBJ1-5 and V is TRBV19; D may be TRBD1 (5 bases). The V and J ends lost 5 bases and 5 bases respectively, with 7 bases between them. The germline gives CDR1 LNHDA, CDR2 SQIVND (reference sequence). The CDR3 spans 12 residues. CDR3 nucleotide sequence: TGTGCCAGTAGTCGGGGGGATCAGCCCCAGCATTTT. Translation: CASSRGDQPQHF.

The chain recombines TRBV7-6 with TRBJ1-2; D ambiguous. V was shortened by 5 bases and J by 4 bases, with 11 bases between the two germline ends. This CDR3 region has 13 residues. Germline CDR1 and CDR2: SGHVS and FNYEAQ. CDR3 amino acids: CASSPQSFYGYTF. Here the CDR3 DNA reads TGTGCCAGCAGCCCCCAATCCTTCTATGGCTACACCTTC.

The chain combines TRBV10-3 with TRBJ2-5; either TRBD1 or TRBD2 may fit D (5 bases each). Trimming removed 10 bases from V and 5 bases from J, with 20 bases in between. Germline-derived CDR1 and CDR2 are ENHRY and SYGVKD. The CDR3 contains 14 residues. CDR3 in DNA: TGTGCCACCTTACGGGACCCCAGGTGGGAGACCCAGTACTTC. Its translation is CATLRDPRWETQYF.

This clonotype was seen only a few times. The rearrangement links TRBV5-1 to TRBJ2-5; D gene ambiguous. V lost 1 base, J lost 5 bases, and 15 bases lay in between. Germline V gene sequence: CDR1 SGHRS, CDR2 YFSETQ. CDR3 size: 15 residues. The CDR3 region has the DNA TGCGCCAGCAGCTTGTTCCGGGCCCTGGGGGAGACCCAGTACTTC. Amino acid sequence: CASSLFRALGETQYF.

This clonotype appeared many times. This chain connects TRBV11-2 to TRBJ1-1, with D possibly TRBD1 on 6 matching bases. The CDR3 covers 12 residues. Germline V CDR1 and CDR2: SGHAT, FQNNGV. With 1 base removed from V and 10 bases from J, the gap between germline ends came to 10 bases. CDR3 region: CASSLGTGRAFF. The DNA of the CDR3 is TGTGCCAGCAGCTTAGGTACAGGGAGAGCTTTCTTT.

This clonotype has ten or more counts. V and J are TRBV7-9 and TRBJ2-5; TRBD2 matches 7 bases. The CDR3 length is 15 residues. With 3 bases clipped from V and 2 bases from J, the junction kept 6 bases outside the gene matches. Germline CDR1 SEHNR, CDR2 FQNEAQ (reference sequence). CDR3 nucleotides: TGTGCCAGCAGCTTCGGCAGCGGGGTGCAAGAGACCCAGTACTTC. Translated, it gives CASSFGSGVQETQYF.

This clonotype was picked up a small number of times. The chain is built from TRBV12-3 or TRBV12-4 and TRBJ2-1; unclear D gene. This CDR3 is 13 amino acids long. Trimming removed 6 bases at V and 7 bases at J, with 13 bases between. The CDR3 bases are TGTGCCAGCAGCAGACAAGGGCCGAATGAGCAGTTCTTC. It specifies CASSRQGPNEQFF.

The rearrangement joins TRBV11-2 to TRBJ2-4; D is unclear. With 3 bases removed from V and 0 bases from J, the gap between germline ends came to 6 bases. This CDR3 is built from 14 residues. Germline V gene lookup returns CDR1 SGHAT and CDR2 FQNNGV. The CDR3 DNA reads as TGTGCCAGCAGCTTCGCACTAGCCAAAAACATTCAGTACTTC. Its protein product is CASSFALAKNIQYF.

The V call is TRBV7-9, the J call TRBJ1-1, with a possible D match to TRBD1 (5 bases). The germline CDR1 and CDR2 sequences are SEHNR and FQNEAQ (reference sequence). Deletions cut 8 bases from V and 4 bases from J, with 14 bases between. The CDR3 extends over 13 amino acids. CDR3 sequence: CASLRGWSTEAFF. The CDR3 DNA is TGTGCCAGCCTTCGGGGGTGGAGCACTGAAGCTTTCTTT.

The V and J genes are TRBV19 and TRBJ1-4; a possible D gene is TRBD1 (5 bases). The germline V gene has CDR1 LNHDA and CDR2 SQIVND (reference sequence). This CDR3 comprises 13 residues. V was pared by 8 bases and J by 6 bases, with 13 bases between. The CDR3 nucleotides read TGTGCCAGTTCGGAGGGGCCTTATGAAAAACTGTTTTTT. The encoded protein is CASSEGPYEKLFF.

This clonotype has more than one count but fewer than ten. This chain connects TRBV10-3 to TRBJ2-3; no firm D call. CDR1 and CDR2 from the germline V gene are ENHRY and SYGVKD. With 3 bases removed from V and 5 bases from J, the gap between germline ends came to 9 bases. The CDR3 consists of 13 residues. Here the CDR3 DNA reads TGTGCCATCAGTGAATACCGAGGAGATACGCAGTATTTT. Translation: CAISEYRGDTQYF.

The sample holds a few counts of this clonotype. One end of the junction does not line up with germline, which may come from a read error. The V and J genes are TRBV7-7 and TRBJ2-1; possible D gene TRBD2, 6 bases. CDR3 length: 13 residues. CDR1 and CDR2 from the germline V gene are SSHAT and FNYEAQ (reference sequence). CDR3 sequence: CASSPSVGGEQFF. CDR3 nucleotide sequence: TGTGCTAGCAGCCCCTCGGTGGGAGGTGAGCAGTTCTTC. The entire variable domain, with the rest obtained from reference TRBV7-7 and TRBJ2-1, is as follows: GAGVSQSPRYKVTKRGQDVTLRCDPISSHATLYWYQQALGQGPEFLTYFNYEAQPDKSGLPSDRFSAERPEGSISTLTIQRTEQRDSAMYRCASSPSVGGEQFFGPGTRLTVL.

Only a few counts were recorded for this clonotype. V is TRBV6-4 and J is TRBJ2-3; D is undetermined. With 0 bases removed from V and 3 bases from J, the gap between germline ends came to 7 bases. The CDR3 loop spans 14 amino acids. From germline, CDR1 is MRHNA and CDR2 SNTAGT. CDR3 nucleotide sequence: TGTGCCAGCAGTGACTCCTCCCGAACAGATACGCAGTATTTT. It encodes CASSDSSRTDTQYF.

This clonotype was recorded at least ten times. The gene calls are TRBV6-6 and TRBJ1-2, with D perhaps TRBD1 (5 bases). V lost 5 bases and J lost 4, with 11 bases in between. Germline values: CDR1 MNHNY, CDR2 SVGAGI (reference sequence). This CDR3 region has 13 residues. CDR3 nucleotide sequence: TGTGCCAGCAGTACGGGGGAAGCCTATGGCTACACCTTC. Its protein product is CASSTGEAYGYTF.